Listed below are T cell receptor beta chains from one sample, sequenced in a study of blood T cell repertoires in COVID-19. Sequenced by immunoSEQ multiplex PCR; TCRdb stores in-frame clones only, minus some. The sample contains more than 15,000 clones, roughly nine tenths of which appear only once. Sequences were obtained from peripheral blood. These receptor sequences come from a man in his fifties or sixties with acute or convalescent COVID-19. CDR3s include the opening cysteine and the closing phenylalanine or tryptophan. D genes are given only for firm matches. Size is omitted from some rows. Given values are once, few, many or a class for expanded clones.

CASSERGDTGELFF	TGTGCCAGCAGTGAAAGAGGAGACACCGGGGAGCTGTTTTTT	TRBV6-4	TRBJ2-2	.	.
CASSSRENLKTGELFF	TGTGCCAGCAGCTCCCGCGAAAATCTAAAAACCGGGGAGCTGTTTTTT	TRBV7-9	TRBJ2-2	.	.
CASSGGQDYSPLHF	TGCGCCAGCAGCGGGGGACAGGATTATTCACCCCTCCACTTT	TRBV5-1	TRBJ1-6	TRBD1	.
CAISGGGTEAFF	TGTGCCATCAGTGGCGGGGGCACTGAAGCTTTCTTT	TRBV10-3	TRBJ1-1	.	.
CASSYSGVYEQYF	TGTGCCAGCAGTTATTCCGGGGTTTACGAGCAGTACTTC	TRBV6-2/TRBV6-3	TRBJ2-7	.	.
CASAGTANTEAFF	TGTGCCAGCGCCGGGACAGCTAACACTGAAGCTTTCTTT	TRBV6-6	TRBJ1-1	TRBD1	.
CASSDPLGRDSYEQYF	TGTGCCAGCAGTGACCCCCTTGGGAGAGACTCCTACGAGCAGTACTTC	TRBV25-1	TRBJ2-7	.	.
CASSKAGVAAGELFF	TGTGCCAGCAGTAAAGCGGGAGTCGCGGCCGGGGAGCTGTTTTTT	TRBV28	TRBJ2-2	TRBD2	.
CASSDSPGVGEQFF	TGTGCCAGCAGTGACTCTCCAGGGGTCGGTGAGCAGTTCTTC	TRBV6-4	TRBJ2-1	.	.
CASSSLGGEPIGQYF	TGTGCCAGCAGTTCCCTAGGGGGGGAACCTATTGGGCAGTACTTC	TRBV27	TRBJ2-7	.	.
CAWIGAGGAYGYTF	TGTGCCTGGATCGGTGCAGGGGGTGCCTATGGCTACACCTTC	TRBV30	TRBJ1-2	TRBD1	few
CASSLRGTSGGTEQYF	TGTGCCAGCAGCCTTCGGGGGACTAGCGGGGGTACCGAGCAGTACTTC	TRBV9	TRBJ2-7	TRBD2	.
CSAPGGYTF	TGCAGTGCCCCCGGGGGCTACACCTTC	TRBV20-1	TRBJ1-2	.	.
CASSSDRYYGYTF	TGTGCCAGCAGCTCCGACAGGTACTATGGCTACACCTTC	TRBV7-2	TRBJ1-2	.	few
CASSFAGEETQYF	TGTGCCAGCAGCTTTGCAGGGGAAGAGACCCAGTACTTC	TRBV7-2	TRBJ2-5	.	once
CASSDSRNTGELFF	TGTGCCAGCAGTGATAGCAGGAACACCGGGGAGCTGTTTTTT	TRBV2	TRBJ2-2	.	few
CASSPNPRAGGANEKLFF	TGTGCCAGCAGCCCAAACCCGCGTGCGGGGGGTGCTAATGAAAAACTGTTTTTT	TRBV28	TRBJ1-4	.	.
CASSLTGGYGSYNSPLHF	TGTGCCAGCAGCTTGACAGGGGGCTACGGCTCCTATAATTCACCCCTCCACTTT	TRBV11-2	TRBJ1-6	TRBD1	.
CASSAGTSDYNEQFF	TGTGCCAGCAGTGCCGGGACTAGCGACTACAATGAGCAGTTCTTC	TRBV6-4	TRBJ2-1	TRBD2	.
CASSGGEAQSYNEQFF	TGCGCCAGCAGTGGGGGCGAGGCTCAATCCTACAATGAGCAGTTCTTC	TRBV10-1	TRBJ2-1	.	.
CASRGEWGAYNEQFF	TGCGCCAGCAGGGGGGAGTGGGGGGCCTACAATGAGCAGTTCTTC	TRBV4-1	TRBJ2-1	.	.
CASSFRGSNQPQHF	TGTGCCAGCAGCTTCAGGGGGTCCAATCAGCCCCAGCATTTT	TRBV7-9	TRBJ1-5	TRBD1	once
CASSPAQGVSYNSPLHF	TGTGCCAGCAGCCCAGCTCAGGGGGTCTCCTATAATTCACCCCTCCACTTT	TRBV3-1/TRBV3-2	TRBJ1-6	TRBD1	.
CASSPGTGMSYEQYF	TGTGCCAGCAGCCCCGGGACAGGGATGTCCTACGAGCAGTACTTC	TRBV5-6	TRBJ2-7	TRBD1	.
CASSRGSGNTIYF	TGTGCCAGCAGTCGGGGTTCTGGAAACACCATATATTTT	TRBV25-1	TRBJ1-3	.	few
CASSVRGANTGELFF	TGTGCCAGCAGCGTACGAGGAGCCAACACCGGGGAGCTGTTTTTT	TRBV9	TRBJ2-2	.	.
CASSLAPLNRVTNEKLFF	TGCGCCAGCAGCTTGGCCCCTCTTAACAGGGTAACTAATGAAAAACTGTTTTTT	TRBV5-1	TRBJ1-4	.	.
CASSELGSGTEAFF	TGTGCCAGCAGTGAGTTGGGGAGTGGGACTGAAGCTTTCTTT	TRBV6-1	TRBJ1-1	.	.
CASSQDSADTQYF	TGTGCCAGCAGCCAAGATTCTGCGGATACGCAGTATTTT	TRBV4-2	TRBJ2-3	.	.
CASSLWAGNTEAFF	TGTGCCAGCAGCTTGTGGGCAGGGAACACTGAAGCTTTCTTT	TRBV5-5	TRBJ1-1	.	.
CASSTIGDSGELFF	TGCGCCAGCAGCACCATAGGGGACAGCGGGGAGCTGTTTTTT	TRBV5-1	TRBJ2-2	TRBD1	.
CASSKARAHSTYEQYF	TGTGCCAGCAGCAAAGCGCGGGCCCATTCGACCTACGAGCAGTACTTC	TRBV21-1	TRBJ2-7	.	.
CASSTGWSGNQPQHF	TGTGCCAGCAGTACAGGTTGGAGTGGCAATCAGCCCCAGCATTTT	TRBV6-5	TRBJ1-5	.	.
CASSLAPSSGETQYF	TGCGCCAGCAGCTTGGCTCCAAGTTCGGGGGAGACCCAGTACTTC	TRBV5-1	TRBJ2-5	.	.
CASSSAGLHTDTQYF	TGTGCCAGCAGCTCGGCGGGTTTACACACAGATACGCAGTATTTT	TRBV5-4	TRBJ2-3	.	.
CASSLMGLNTEAFF	TGCGCCAGCAGCTTGATGGGACTTAACACTGAAGCTTTCTTT	TRBV5-1	TRBJ1-1	.	.
CASSSYTLLTPTYEQYF	TGTGCCAGCAGTTCCTACACCCTATTGACACCTACCTACGAGCAGTACTTC	TRBV28	TRBJ2-7	.	.
CASSEAGQVVYEQYF	TGTGCCAGCAGTGAAGCGGGACAGGTCGTTTACGAGCAGTACTTC	TRBV2	TRBJ2-7	TRBD1	.
CASSVDPGEVNIQYF	TGTGCCAGCAGTGTGGATCCGGGGGAGGTTAACATTCAGTACTTC	TRBV2	TRBJ2-4	.	.
CASSLGRQGASGNTIYF	TGTGCCAGCAGTTTAGGGCGCCAGGGGGCGTCCGGAAACACCATATATTTT	TRBV28	TRBJ1-3	TRBD1	.
CASSLTPGLNGELFF	TGTGCCAGCAGCTTAACCCCAGGGTTGAACGGGGAGCTGTTTTTT	TRBV11-3	TRBJ2-2	.	.
CASSPKPGTSGRAAGRDEQFF	TGTGCCAGCAGTCCCAAACCCGGGACTAGCGGGAGGGCTGCGGGGCGGGATGAGCAGTTCTTC	TRBV27	TRBJ2-1	TRBD2	.
CASSLDLTSTDTQYF	TGCGCCAGCAGCTTAGATTTAACTAGCACAGATACGCAGTATTTT	TRBV5-1	TRBJ2-3	.	.
CASSDWLAGDLGVTDTQYF	TGTGCCAGTAGTGACTGGCTAGCGGGGGACCTGGGGGTAACAGATACGCAGTATTTT	TRBV19	TRBJ2-3	TRBD2	.
CASSENKGVTEAFF	TGTGCCAGCAGTGAAAATAAGGGGGTGACTGAAGCTTTCTTT	TRBV6-1	TRBJ1-1	.	.